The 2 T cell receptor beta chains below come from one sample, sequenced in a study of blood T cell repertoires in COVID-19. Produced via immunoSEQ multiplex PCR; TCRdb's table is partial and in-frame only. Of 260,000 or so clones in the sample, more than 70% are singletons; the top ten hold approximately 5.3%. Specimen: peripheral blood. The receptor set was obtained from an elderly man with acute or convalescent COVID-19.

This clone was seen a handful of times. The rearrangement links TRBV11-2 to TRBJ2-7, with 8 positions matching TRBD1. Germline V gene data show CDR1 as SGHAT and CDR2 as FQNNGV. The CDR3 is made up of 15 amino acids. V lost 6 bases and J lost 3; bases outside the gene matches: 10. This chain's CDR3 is CASSHPWDRNYEQYF. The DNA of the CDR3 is TGTGCCAGCAGTCATCCTTGGGACAGGAACTACGAGCAGTACTTC.

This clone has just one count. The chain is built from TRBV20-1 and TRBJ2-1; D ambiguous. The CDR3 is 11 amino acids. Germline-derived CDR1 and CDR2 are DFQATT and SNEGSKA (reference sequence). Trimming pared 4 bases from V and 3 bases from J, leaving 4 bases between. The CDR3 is CSANSYNEQFF. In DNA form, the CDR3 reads TGCAGTGCTAACAGCTACAATGAGCAGTTCTTC.